These 6 T cell receptor beta chains were sequenced from one sample in a study of blood T cell repertoires in COVID-19. Profiling relied on immunoSEQ multiplex PCR, and the TCRdb table lists in-frame clones only, not all of them. There are over 200,000 clones in the sample; around 82% occur only once, and 2% to 3% lies in the top ten. The sample taken for sequencing was peripheral blood. These receptor sequences come from a woman aged 40 to 50 with active or convalescent COVID-19.

This chain links TRBV3-1 (or the pseudogene TRBV3-2) with TRBJ1-1; D possibly corresponds to TRBD1 (5 bases). Germline V gene sequence: CDR1 LGHDT, CDR2 YNNKEL (reference sequence). V was shortened by 4 bases and J by 8 bases, with 11 bases between the two germline ends. The CDR3 is made up of 12 amino acids. The CDR3 DNA reads as TGTGCCAGCAGCCCGAGGGAGGGGGAAGCTTTCTTT. Residues: CASSPREGEAFF.

This sequence joins TRBV4-2 and TRBJ2-6; 7 nucleotides line up with TRBD2. Germline CDR1 reads LGHNA; CDR2 reads YNFKEQ. The CDR3 extends over 20 amino acids. V shed 0 bases, J shed 0 bases, and the junction held 11 bases outside the gene matches. CDR3 protein: CASSQELPSGDLSGANVLTF. DNA for the CDR3: TGTGCCAGCAGCCAAGAATTGCCTAGCGGAGACCTCTCTGGGGCCAACGTCCTGACTTTC.

The J gene is TRBJ1-1, the V gene TRBV4-1, with D perhaps TRBD1 (6 bases). Trimming took 6 bases from V and 5 from J, leaving 22 bases between them. CDR1 and CDR2 from the germline V gene are MGHRA and YSYEKL. The CDR3 loop spans 16 amino acids. This CDR3 is CASRRRRGPSSTEAFF. In nucleotides, the CDR3 is TGCGCCAGCAGACGACGGCGGGGGCCCTCATCTACTGAAGCTTTCTTT.

The J gene is TRBJ2-7, the V gene TRBV3-1 (or the pseudogene TRBV3-2); 9 nucleotides line up with TRBD1. The germline V gene has CDR1 LGHDT and CDR2 YNNKEL (reference sequence). Trimming at V came to 4 bases and at J to 6 bases, leaving 16 bases not matched to a gene. The CDR3 consists of 17 residues. CDR3 bases: TGTGCCAGCAGCCTACGGGGGACAGGGTCACGGTCACGCGAGCAGTACTTC. Translating it yields CASSLRGTGSRSREQYF.

Written as DNA, the CDR3 is TGTGCCACCAGACGAGCGGGAGAAACAGATACGCAGTATTTT. It encodes CATRRAGETDTQYF. This chain links TRBV24-1 with TRBJ2-3; 8 bases are a match to TRBD2. Germline values: CDR1 KGHDR, CDR2 SFDVKD. CDR3 length: 14 residues. V was clipped by 7 bases and J by 3 bases; unmatched bases: 5.

The chain combines TRBV18 with TRBJ2-5; 7 nucleotides align to TRBD2. This CDR3 is 15 amino acids long. J lost 1 base, V lost 7 bases, and 9 bases had no gene match. Germline assignment: CDR1 KGHSH and CDR2 LQKENI. CDR3 nucleotides: TGTGCCAGCTTGCGGGAAGCGGGGAGCCAAGAGACCCAGTACTTC. It translates to CASLREAGSQETQYF.